This T cell receptor (beta chain) came from a study of control samples from healthy donors and cancer patients. Profiling relied on immunoSEQ multiplex PCR, and the TCRdb table lists in-frame clones only, not all of them. The sample contains approximately 99,000 clones, around four fifths of which appear only once. Germline V lookup: CDR1 SGHKS, CDR2 YYEKEE (reference sequence). CDR3 length: 19 amino acids. Trimming cost V 0 bases and J 3 bases; bases outside gene matches: 17. The J gene is TRBJ2-5, the V gene TRBV5-5, with 7 bases identical to TRBD1. The receptor was derived from a man aged 18-30 years in good health. Sequencing used blood. CDR3 sequence reads: CASSLASLTGTAPEETQYF. The CDR3 nucleotides are TGTGCCAGCAGCTTGGCCTCGCTGACCGGGACAGCGCCTGAAGAGACCCAGTACTTC.